The present T cell receptor (beta chain) was sequenced within a study of blood T cell repertoires in COVID-19. Study-wide background: Samples representing acute and convalescent COVID-19 were sourced from the United States, Italy and Spain.

Data came from immunoSEQ multiplex PCR; TCRdb stores just in-frame clones and leaves some out. The sample records 85,000 to 120,000 clones, over 85% being singletons. The V end lost 4 bases, the J end lost 7 bases, and 9 bases lay between the germline ends. The CDR3 is 12 amino acids. From germline, CDR1 is SGHDT and CDR2 YYEEEE. The chain combines TRBV5-6 with TRBJ2-1; D uncertain. The sequenced sample consisted of peripheral blood. The sequence was obtained from a woman in her fifties or sixties with COVID-19, enrolled during active disease. CDR3 protein: CASSPQYNEQFF. CDR3 sequence (DNA): TGTGCCAGCAGCCCCCAGTATAATGAGCAGTTCTTC.